This T cell receptor beta chain was recovered during a study of OX40 agonist ivuxolimab in advanced cancers. Using immunoSEQ multiplex PCR, the repertoire was profiled, and TCRdb retains in-frame clones only, with some absent. Of about 23,000 clones listed, about 75% were seen once; the top ten hold 2% to 2.5%. The germline V and J ends were trimmed by 6 bases and 6 bases, with 17 bases remaining between them. Germline CDR1 MDHEN, CDR2 SYDVKM. The CDR3 has 14 residues. The source is an adult with an advanced solid tumor such as melanoma, head and neck, liver or kidney cancer. This chain connects TRBV28 to TRBJ1-2; TRBD1 might be the D (5 bases). Sequenced material: CD4+ or CD8+ T cells sorted from blood, taken in a trial of the OX40 agonist ivuxolimab. The CDR3 DNA sequence: TGTGCCAGCAGCACGACGGCCAGGGTTGATGGCTACACCTTC. Amino acids: CASSTTARVDGYTF.